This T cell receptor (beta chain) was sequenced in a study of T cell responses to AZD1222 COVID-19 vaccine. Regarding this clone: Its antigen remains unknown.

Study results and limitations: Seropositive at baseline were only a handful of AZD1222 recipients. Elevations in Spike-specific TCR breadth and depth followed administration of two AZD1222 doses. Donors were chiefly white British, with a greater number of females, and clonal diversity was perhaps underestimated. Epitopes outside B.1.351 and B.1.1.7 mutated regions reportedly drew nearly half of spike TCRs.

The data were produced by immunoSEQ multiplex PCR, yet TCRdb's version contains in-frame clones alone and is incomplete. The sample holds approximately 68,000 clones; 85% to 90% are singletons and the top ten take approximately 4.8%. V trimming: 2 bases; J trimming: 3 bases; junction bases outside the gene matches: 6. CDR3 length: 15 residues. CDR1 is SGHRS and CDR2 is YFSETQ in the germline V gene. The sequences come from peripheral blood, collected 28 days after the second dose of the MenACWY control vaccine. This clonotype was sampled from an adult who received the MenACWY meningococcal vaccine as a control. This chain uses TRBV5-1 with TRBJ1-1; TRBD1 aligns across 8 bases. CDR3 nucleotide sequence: TGCGCCAGCAGCTTACGACAGGGGAGGGACACTGAAGCTTTCTTT. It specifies CASSLRQGRDTEAFF.